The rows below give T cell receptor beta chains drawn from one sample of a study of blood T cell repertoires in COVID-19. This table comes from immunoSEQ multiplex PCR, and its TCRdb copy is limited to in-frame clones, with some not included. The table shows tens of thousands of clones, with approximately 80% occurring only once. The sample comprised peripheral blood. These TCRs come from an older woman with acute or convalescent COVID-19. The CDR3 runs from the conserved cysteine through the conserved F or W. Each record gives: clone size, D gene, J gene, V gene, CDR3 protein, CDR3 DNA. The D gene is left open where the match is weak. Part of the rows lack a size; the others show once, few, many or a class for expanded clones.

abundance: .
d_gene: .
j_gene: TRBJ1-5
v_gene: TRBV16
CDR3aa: CASSQSARNQPQHF
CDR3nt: TGTGCCAGCAGCCAATCAGCACGAAATCAGCCCCAGCATTTT

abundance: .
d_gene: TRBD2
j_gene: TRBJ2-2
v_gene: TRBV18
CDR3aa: CASSPTQTAGGTGELFF
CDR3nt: TGTGCCAGCTCACCCACACAAACCGCGGGGGGAACCGGGGAGCTGTTTTTT

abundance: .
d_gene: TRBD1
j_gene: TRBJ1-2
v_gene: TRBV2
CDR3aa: CASSGRTGDGYTF
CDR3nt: TGTGCCAGCAGTGGGCGGACAGGCGACGGCTACACCTTC

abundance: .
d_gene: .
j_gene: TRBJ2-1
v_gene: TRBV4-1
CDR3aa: CASSQELAAYSSYNEQFF
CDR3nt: TGCGCCAGCAGCCAAGAACTAGCCGCTTATAGCTCCTACAATGAGCAGTTCTTC

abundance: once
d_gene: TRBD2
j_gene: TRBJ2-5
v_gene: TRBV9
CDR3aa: CASSASGGAIETQYF
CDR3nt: TGTGCCAGCAGCGCTAGCGGGGGGGCTATCGAGACCCAGTACTTC

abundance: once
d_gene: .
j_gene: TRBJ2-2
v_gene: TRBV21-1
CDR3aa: CASSKGSRDRGFNTGELFF
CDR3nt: TGTGCCAGCAGCAAAGGATCGCGGGACAGGGGGTTTAACACCGGGGAGCTGTTTTTT

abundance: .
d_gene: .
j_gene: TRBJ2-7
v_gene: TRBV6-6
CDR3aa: CASSYSVSSYEQYF
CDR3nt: TGTGCCAGCAGTTACTCTGTCAGCTCCTACGAGCAGTACTTC

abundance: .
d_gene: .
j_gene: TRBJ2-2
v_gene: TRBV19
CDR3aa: CASSRRDSRNTGELFF
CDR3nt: TGTGCCAGTAGTAGGAGAGACAGCCGCAACACCGGGGAGCTGTTTTTT

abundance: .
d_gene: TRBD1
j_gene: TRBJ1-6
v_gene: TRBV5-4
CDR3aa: CASSLAGQGRGSPLHF
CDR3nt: TGTGCCAGCAGCTTGGCTGGACAGGGTAGGGGTTCACCCCTCCACTTT

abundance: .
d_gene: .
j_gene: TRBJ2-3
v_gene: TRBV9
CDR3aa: CASSVAGTFSTDTQYF
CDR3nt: TGTGCCAGCAGCGTAGCCGGGACATTCAGCACAGATACGCAGTATTTT

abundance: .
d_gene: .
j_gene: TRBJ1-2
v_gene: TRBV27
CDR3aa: CASSSLPTGSSGYTF
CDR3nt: TGTGCCAGCAGTTCCCTTCCCACAGGGAGTAGTGGCTACACCTTC

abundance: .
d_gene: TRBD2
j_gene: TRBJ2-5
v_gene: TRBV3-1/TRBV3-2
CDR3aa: CASSQGPTSGGAGKETQYF
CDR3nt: TGTGCCAGCAGCCAAGGGCCGACTAGCGGGGGGGCGGGTAAAGAGACCCAGTACTTC

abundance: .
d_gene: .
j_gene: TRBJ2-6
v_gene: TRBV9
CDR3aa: CASSALVSGSGANVLTF
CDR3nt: TGTGCCAGCAGCGCCCTAGTGAGCGGGTCTGGGGCCAACGTCCTGACTTTC

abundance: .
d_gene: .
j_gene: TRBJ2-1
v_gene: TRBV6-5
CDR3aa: CAAGRGHNNEQFF
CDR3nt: TGTGCCGCTGGGCGGGGGCATAACAATGAGCAGTTCTTC

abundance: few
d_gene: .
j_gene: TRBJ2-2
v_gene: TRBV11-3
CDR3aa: CASSSTSSTGELFF
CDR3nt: TGTGCCAGCAGCTCAACTAGCTCCACCGGGGAGCTGTTTTTT

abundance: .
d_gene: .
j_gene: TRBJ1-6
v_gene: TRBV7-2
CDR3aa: CASTAPGHINSPLHF
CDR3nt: TGTGCCAGCACGGCCCCGGGACACATTAATTCACCCCTCCACTTT

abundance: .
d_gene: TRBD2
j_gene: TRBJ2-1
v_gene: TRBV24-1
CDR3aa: CATSDVLSGGREVEQFF
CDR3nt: TGTGCCACCAGTGACGTACTTAGCGGGGGTCGAGAGGTTGAGCAGTTCTTC

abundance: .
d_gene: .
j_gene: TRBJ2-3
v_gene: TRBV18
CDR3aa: CASSPSIGDTLADTQYF
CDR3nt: TGTGCCAGCTCACCAAGTATAGGGGATACCTTGGCAGATACGCAGTATTTT

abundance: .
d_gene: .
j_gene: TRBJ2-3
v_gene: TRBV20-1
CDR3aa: CSAAAGGTQYF
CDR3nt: TGCAGTGCCGCCGCGGGTGGAACGCAGTATTTT

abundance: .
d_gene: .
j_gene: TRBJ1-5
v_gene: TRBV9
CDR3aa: CASSLQGSGDQPQHF
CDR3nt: TGTGCCAGCAGCCTCCAGGGGAGCGGGGATCAGCCCCAGCATTTT

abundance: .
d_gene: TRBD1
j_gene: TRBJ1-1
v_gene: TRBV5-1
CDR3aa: CALPGTGNTEAFF
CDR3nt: TGCGCCCTGCCCGGGACAGGGAACACTGAAGCTTTCTTT

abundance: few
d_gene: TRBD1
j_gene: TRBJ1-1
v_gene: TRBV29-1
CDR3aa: CSVDTDRGPAEAFF
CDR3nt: TGCAGCGTGGATACGGACAGGGGGCCCGCTGAAGCTTTCTTT

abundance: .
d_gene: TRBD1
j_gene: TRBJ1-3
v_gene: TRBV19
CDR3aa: CASSREGTGPFSGNTIYF
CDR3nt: TGTGCCAGTAGCCGGGAGGGGACAGGGCCTTTCTCTGGAAACACCATATATTTT

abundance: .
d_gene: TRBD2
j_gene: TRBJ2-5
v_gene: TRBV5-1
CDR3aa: CASSLIGGAETQYF
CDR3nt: TGCGCCAGCAGCTTGATCGGGGGGGCGGAGACCCAGTACTTC

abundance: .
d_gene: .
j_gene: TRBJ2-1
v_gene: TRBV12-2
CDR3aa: CASRPFCPNEQFF
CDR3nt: TGTGCAAGTCGCCCATTTTGTCCCAATGAGCAGTTCTTC

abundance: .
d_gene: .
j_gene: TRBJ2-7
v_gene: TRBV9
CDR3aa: CASSVGGETYEQYF
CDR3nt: TGTGCCAGCAGCGTAGGGGGCGAGACCTACGAGCAGTACTTC

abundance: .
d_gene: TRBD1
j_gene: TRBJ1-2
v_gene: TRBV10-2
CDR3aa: CASNRGPFGYTF
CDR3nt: TGCGCCAGCAACAGGGGGCCGTTCGGCTACACCTTC

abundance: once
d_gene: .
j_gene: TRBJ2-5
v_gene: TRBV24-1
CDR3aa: CATSDLRDKQETQYF
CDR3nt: TGTGCCACCAGTGATTTGCGTGACAAACAAGAGACCCAGTACTTC

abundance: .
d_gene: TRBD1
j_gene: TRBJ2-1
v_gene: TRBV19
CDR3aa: CASDTAGTGVGEQFF
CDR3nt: TGTGCCAGTGATACCGCCGGGACAGGGGTAGGTGAGCAGTTCTTC

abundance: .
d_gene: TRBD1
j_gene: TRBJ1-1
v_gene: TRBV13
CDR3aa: CASSLRQGTNTEAFF
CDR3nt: TGTGCCAGCAGCCTACGACAGGGGACGAACACTGAAGCTTTCTTT

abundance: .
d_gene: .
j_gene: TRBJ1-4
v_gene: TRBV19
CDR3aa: CASSARTGGNEKLFF
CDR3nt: TGTGCCAGTAGTGCCCGGACGGGAGGTAATGAAAAACTGTTTTTT

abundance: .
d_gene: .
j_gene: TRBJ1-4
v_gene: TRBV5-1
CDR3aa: CASSGGRHLDEKLFF
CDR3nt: TGCGCCAGCAGCGGCGGGAGGCACCTTGATGAAAAACTGTTTTTT

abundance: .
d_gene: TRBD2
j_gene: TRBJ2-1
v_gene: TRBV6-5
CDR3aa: CASSLSGGVGEQFF
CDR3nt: TGTGCCAGCAGTTTGAGCGGGGGGGTTGGTGAGCAGTTCTTC

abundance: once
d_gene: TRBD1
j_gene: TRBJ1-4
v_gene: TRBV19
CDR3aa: CASSTSSGTGHEKLFF
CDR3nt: TGTGCCAGTAGTACTTCTTCCGGGACAGGGCACGAAAAACTGTTTTTT

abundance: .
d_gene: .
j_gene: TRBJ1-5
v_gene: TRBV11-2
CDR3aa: CASSKGPGFNQPQHF
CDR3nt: TGTGCCAGCAGCAAAGGGCCAGGGTTCAATCAGCCCCAGCATTTT

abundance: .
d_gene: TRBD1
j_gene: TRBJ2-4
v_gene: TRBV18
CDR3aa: CASSPPIGQGGNIQYF
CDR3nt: TGTGCCAGCTCACCACCTATCGGACAGGGGGGAAACATTCAGTACTTC

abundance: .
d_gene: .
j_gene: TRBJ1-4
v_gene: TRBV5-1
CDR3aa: CASSPQWTATNEKLFF
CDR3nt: TGCGCCAGCAGCCCTCAATGGACAGCAACTAATGAAAAACTGTTTTTT

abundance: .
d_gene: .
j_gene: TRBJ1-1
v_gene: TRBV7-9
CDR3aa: CASSLGPDHTEAFF
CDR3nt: TGTGCCAGCAGCTTAGGGCCTGATCACACTGAAGCTTTCTTT

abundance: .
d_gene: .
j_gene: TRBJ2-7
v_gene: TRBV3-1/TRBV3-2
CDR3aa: CASSWGVASYEQYF
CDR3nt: TGTGCCAGCAGCTGGGGGGTAGCCTCCTACGAGCAGTACTTC

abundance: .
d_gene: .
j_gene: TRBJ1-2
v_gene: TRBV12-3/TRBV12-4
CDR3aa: CASAGKGYGYTF
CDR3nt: TGTGCCAGCGCAGGGAAGGGCTATGGCTACACCTTC

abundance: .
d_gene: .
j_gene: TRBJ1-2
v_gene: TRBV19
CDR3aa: CATFNTNYGYTF
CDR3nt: TGTGCCACCTTTAATACTAACTATGGCTACACCTTC

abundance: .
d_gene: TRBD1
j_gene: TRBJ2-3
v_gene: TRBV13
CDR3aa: CASSSGQGTDTQYF
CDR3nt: TGTGCCAGCAGCTCGGGACAGGGCACAGATACGCAGTATTTT

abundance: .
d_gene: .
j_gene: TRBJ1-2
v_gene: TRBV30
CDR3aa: CACPRAINYGYTF
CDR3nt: TGTGCCTGCCCCAGGGCCATTAACTATGGCTACACCTTC

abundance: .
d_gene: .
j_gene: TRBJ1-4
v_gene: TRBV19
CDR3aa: CASWGPREKLFF
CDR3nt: TGTGCCAGTTGGGGGCCGAGGGAAAAACTGTTTTTT

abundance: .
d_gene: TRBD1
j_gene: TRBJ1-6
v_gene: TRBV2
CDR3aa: CASTPGDRGDSPLHF
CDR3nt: TGTGCCAGCACTCCCGGGGACAGGGGAGATTCACCCCTCCACTTT

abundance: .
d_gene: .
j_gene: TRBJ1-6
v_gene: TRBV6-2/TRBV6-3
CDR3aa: CASSDQGHSPLHF
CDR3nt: TGTGCCAGCAGCGACCAGGGGCATTCACCCCTCCACTTT

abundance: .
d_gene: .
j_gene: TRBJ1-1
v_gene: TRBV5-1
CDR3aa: CASSPQGTEAFF
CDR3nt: TGCGCCAGCAGCCCCCAGGGGACTGAAGCTTTCTTT